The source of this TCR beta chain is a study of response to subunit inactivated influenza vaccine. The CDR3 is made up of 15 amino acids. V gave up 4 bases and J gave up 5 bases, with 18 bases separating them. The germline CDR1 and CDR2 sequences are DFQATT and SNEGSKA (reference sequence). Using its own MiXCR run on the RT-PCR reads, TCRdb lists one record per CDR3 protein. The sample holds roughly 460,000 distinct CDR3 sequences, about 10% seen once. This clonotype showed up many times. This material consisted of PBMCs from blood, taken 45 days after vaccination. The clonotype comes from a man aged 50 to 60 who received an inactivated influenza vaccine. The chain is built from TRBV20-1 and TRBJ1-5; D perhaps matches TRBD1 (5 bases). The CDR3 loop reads CSAKGSRGGYQPQHF. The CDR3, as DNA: TGCAGTGCTAAGGGATCTAGGGGTGGTTATCAGCCCCAGCATTTT.